These 17 T cell receptor beta chains originate from one sample sequenced in a study of Graves' ophthalmopathy and Graves' hyperthyroidism. Amplification targeted the TCR beta CDR3 regions, with RNA transcripts as the source material. An opening RT-PCR round employed HTBI primers and preceded a second-round multiplex PCR. Using its own MiXCR run on the multiplex PCR reads, TCRdb lists one record per CDR3 protein. The data hold a few hundred thousand distinct CDR3 sequences, with about 35% observed a single time. Sequencing input: peripheral blood or thyroid tissue (not recorded which). These receptors were collected from an adult man with Graves' hyperthyroidism.

The rearrangement joins TRBV24-1 to TRBJ1-4; 7 nucleotides align to TRBD1. In germline, CDR1 is KGHDR, CDR2 SFDVKD. J gave up 7 bases and V 4 bases, and 11 bases lay outside the gene matches. There are 16 residues in the CDR3. The CDR3 DNA reads as TGTGCCACCAGTGACCCAGAGACAGGGCCGATTGAAAAACTGTTTTTT. This translates into CATSDPETGPIEKLFF.

This clonotype was detected only once. The V call is TRBV29-1, the J call TRBJ2-5; 9 positions agree with TRBD2. The V and J ends lost 4 bases and 3 bases, in that order; junction bases with no gene match: 3. This CDR3 spans 13 amino acids. Germline CDR1 reads SQVTM; CDR2 reads ANQGSEA. DNA for the CDR3: TGCAGCGTTGCGGCTAGCGGGAAAGAGACCCAGTACTTC. Protein: CSVAASGKETQYF.

This clonotype was detected many times. The J gene is TRBJ2-5, the V gene TRBV2; maybe TRBD2 (7 bases). V was trimmed by 7 bases and J by 2 bases, leaving 14 bases between them. Germline assignment: CDR1 SNHLY and CDR2 FYNNEI. The CDR3 runs 14 residues. CDR3 coding DNA: TGTGCCAGCAATAAGGGGGGGCCTCAAGAGACCCAGTACTTC. Its translation is CASNKGGPQETQYF.

This clonotype was observed a few times. CDR3 sequence reads: CASSFEGQVNTGELFF. Written as DNA, the CDR3 is TGTGCCAGCAGCTTCGAAGGACAGGTGAACACCGGGGAGCTGTTTTTT. This sequence joins TRBV7-8 and TRBJ2-2, with 7 nucleotides matching TRBD1. Trimming cost V 3 bases and J 1 base; bases outside gene matches: 5. The length of the CDR3 is 16 residues. Germline V gives CDR1 SGHVS, CDR2 FQNEAQ. The entire variable domain, with the rest obtained from reference TRBV7-8 and TRBJ2-2, is as follows: GAGVSQSPRYKVAKRGQDVALRCDPISGHVSLFWYQQALGQGPEFLTYFQNEAQLDKSGLPSDRFFAERPEGSVSTLKIQRTQQEDSAVYLCASSFEGQVNTGELFFGEGSRLTVL.

This clonotype was observed a few times. In DNA, the CDR3 is TGTGCCAGCAGCCCCCCCCCGTGGAGGGGATCCAGAGAGACCCAGTACTTC. Protein: CASSPPPWRGSRETQYF. The chain combines TRBV6-6 with TRBJ2-5, with D maybe TRBD2 (6 bases). This CDR3 is built from 17 residues. The V end was cut by 6 bases, the J end by 4 bases, with 24 bases between. CDR1 MNHNY and CDR2 SVGAGI come from the germline V gene (reference sequence).

V is TRBV19 and J is TRBJ2-2; the D gene is possibly TRBD2 (6 bases). Germline CDR1 is LNHDA and CDR2 is SQIVND (reference sequence). With 6 bases removed from V and 6 bases from J, the gap between germline ends came to 11 bases. The CDR3 totals 13 residues. The CDR3 DNA follows: TGTGCCAGTAGGAGCGGAGGGGCCGGGGAGCTGTTTTTT. Amino acids: CASRSGGAGELFF.

This clonotype has a count of ten or more. The chain has TRBV10-3 and TRBJ1-1, with TRBD1 identical over 9 bases. CDR3 length: 14 residues. After removal of 6 bases from V and 1 base from J, the junction contained 3 bases not matched to a gene. In germline, CDR1 is ENHRY, CDR2 SYGVKD. CDR3 protein: CAIRMDRGNTEAFF. CDR3 DNA sequence: TGTGCCATCAGGATGGACAGGGGGAACACTGAAGCTTTCTTT.

This clonotype appeared a single time. It may be a read error: a sequence one base away is much more abundant. The chain is built from TRBV6-5 and TRBJ1-2; TRBD1 might be the D (5 bases). The germline gives CDR1 MNHEY, CDR2 SVGAGI. This CDR3 has 13 residues. The CDR3 bases are TGTGCCAGCGGTTACGCGACAGACTATGGCTACACCTTC. Encoded protein: CASGYATDYGYTF.

This clonotype appeared a few times. Germline and junction disagree at one end, which may indicate a read error. The chain is built from TRBV5-1 and TRBJ2-2; D not certain. The length of the CDR3 is 12 residues. Per the germline V gene, CDR1 is SGHRS and CDR2 is YFSETQ. This CDR3 reads CASSSNTRELFF. CDR3 nucleotide sequence: TGCGCCAGCAGCTCTAACACCAGGGAGCTGTTTTTT.

This chain connects TRBV9 to TRBJ2-2, with no clear D. Germline CDR1 SGDLS, CDR2 YYNGEE. V was shortened by 0 bases and J by 5 bases, with 8 bases between the two germline ends. This CDR3 is 14 amino acids long. The CDR3 protein is CASSVGGGTGELFF. In DNA form, the CDR3 reads TGTGCCAGCAGCGTAGGGGGTGGGACCGGGGAGCTGTTTTTT.

This clonotype came up many times. The V call is TRBV19, the J call TRBJ2-5; either TRBD1 or TRBD2 may fit D (5 bases each). Germline V gene data show CDR1 as LNHDA and CDR2 as SQIVND (reference sequence). The germline V and J ends were trimmed by 5 bases and 5 bases, with 15 bases remaining between them. The CDR3 sequence is 14 residues long. This CDR3 reads CASSSLRGGETQYF. Here the CDR3 DNA reads TGTGCCAGTAGTTCCCTCCGGGGCGGCGAGACCCAGTACTTC.

The chain is built from TRBV6-1 and TRBJ2-1; D may be TRBD2 (6 bases). Trimming removed 3 bases from V and 8 bases from J, with 11 bases in between. Germline V gene data show CDR1 as MNHNS and CDR2 as SASEGT. This CDR3 spans 13 amino acids. The CDR3 DNA is TGTGCCAGCAGTGACGGGGGTGGCGATGAGCAGTTCTTC. Residues: CASSDGGGDEQFF.

V gene TRBV29-1 combines with J gene TRBJ2-7; TRBD2 aligns across 8 bases. This CDR3 is built from 14 residues. Per germline, CDR1 SQVTM and CDR2 ANQGSEA. With V trimmed by 8 bases and J by 2 bases, 11 bases remained unmatched. The CDR3 spells CSTEIAGSPYEQYF. CDR3 in DNA: TGCAGCACCGAAATAGCGGGATCCCCCTACGAGCAGTACTTC.

This clonotype was counted at least ten times. This chain uses TRBV19 with TRBJ1-5; D not resolved. Germline V lookup: CDR1 LNHDA, CDR2 SQIVND (reference sequence). The CDR3 sequence is 13 residues long. Trimming removed 7 bases at V and 0 bases at J, with 7 bases between. For the CDR3, the DNA is TGTGCCAGTAAGCCCCCTAGCAATCAGCCCCAGCATTTT. Residues: CASKPPSNQPQHF.

About this clonotype itself: A much larger clone sits a single nucleotide away, making a read error possible. DNA of the CDR3: TGTGCCAGCAGCCGTCCGACTAGCGGGGGGCAAGAGGCCCAGTACTTC. Translated, it gives CASSRPTSGGQEAQYF. The J gene is TRBJ2-5, the V gene TRBV28, with TRBD2 matching over 13 bases. Germline loops: CDR1 MDHEN, CDR2 SYDVKM. This CDR3 has 16 amino acids.

Notes on this clonotype: This may be a read error: a much more frequent sequence differs by one nucleotide. V and J are TRBV7-3 and TRBJ2-2; TRBD2 is a possible D gene (6 bases). The germline V gene encodes CDR1 SGHTA and CDR2 FQGTGA. The germline V and J ends were trimmed by 4 bases and 7 bases, with 10 bases remaining between them. The CDR3 has 13 amino acids. CDR3 coding DNA: TGTGCCAGCAGCTGGGCTAGCGTCGGGGAGCTGTTTTTT. As protein: CASSWASVGELFF.

The table lists this clonotype with many counts. J is TRBJ1-2 and V is TRBV15; 8 bases match TRBD1. This CDR3 spans 16 amino acids. The germline gives CDR1 LNHNV, CDR2 YYDKDF (reference sequence). J was trimmed by 7 bases and V by 0 bases; bases with no gene match: 10. The CDR3 reads CATSRDGRAGGFGYTF. The CDR3 DNA follows: TGTGCCACCAGCAGAGATGGACGGGCAGGGGGCTTTGGCTACACCTTC.